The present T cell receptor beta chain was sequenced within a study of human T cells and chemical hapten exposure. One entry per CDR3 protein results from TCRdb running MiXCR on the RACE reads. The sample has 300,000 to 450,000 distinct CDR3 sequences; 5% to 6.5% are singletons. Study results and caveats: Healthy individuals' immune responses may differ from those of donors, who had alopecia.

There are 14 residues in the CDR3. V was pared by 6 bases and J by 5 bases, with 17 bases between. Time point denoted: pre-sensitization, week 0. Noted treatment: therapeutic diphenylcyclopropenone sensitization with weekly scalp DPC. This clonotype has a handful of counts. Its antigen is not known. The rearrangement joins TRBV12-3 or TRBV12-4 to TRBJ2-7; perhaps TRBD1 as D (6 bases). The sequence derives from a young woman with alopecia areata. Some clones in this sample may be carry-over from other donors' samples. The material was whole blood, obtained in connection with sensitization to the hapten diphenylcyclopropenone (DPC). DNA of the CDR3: TGTGCCAGCAGCCTACAGGGTTTCTTGGACGAGCAGTACTTC. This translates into CASSLQGFLDEQYF.